Each of the 9 T cell receptor beta chains below was sequenced from the same sample in a study of T cell responses to AZD1222 COVID-19 vaccine. The table came from immunoSEQ multiplex PCR; TCRdb's copy has only in-frame clones and leaves some out. The sample has some 140,000 clones, 91% seen once. The material was peripheral blood, obtained on day 0 of AZD1222 vaccination. The receptors originated from an adult in good health.

This clone was picked up many times. The chain employs TRBV6-5 and TRBJ2-3; the match to TRBD2 covers 9 bases. With V trimmed by 6 bases and J by 3 bases, 7 bases remained unmatched. The CDR3 length is 15 residues. The V gene's germline CDR1 is MNHEY and CDR2 SVGAGI. CDR3 amino acids: CASRGAGGDTDTQYF. DNA of the CDR3: TGTGCCAGCAGGGGGGCGGGAGGGGATACAGATACGCAGTATTTT.

This clone was detected only once. The chain links TRBV7-2 to TRBJ2-7; 10 bases map to TRBD1. CDR1 and CDR2 (germline): SGHTA, FQGNSA. The V and J ends lost 5 bases and 5 bases, in that order; junction bases with no gene match: 3. The CDR3 contains 13 residues. Here the CDR3 DNA reads TGTGCCAGCAGCCGACAGGGGGCAGACGAGCAGTACTTC. It specifies CASSRQGADEQYF.

V and J are TRBV19 and TRBJ2-7; D is unclear. V was cut by 5 bases and J by 2 bases, with 10 bases left in between. Germline CDR1 is LNHDA and CDR2 is SQIVND (reference sequence). The CDR3 spans 13 residues. The CDR3 sequence is CASSPLGTYEQYF. The CDR3 coding sequence is TGTGCCAGTAGTCCTCTGGGGACCTACGAGCAGTACTTC.

This clone was detected only once. The rearrangement joins TRBV12-3 or TRBV12-4 to TRBJ1-2, with D uncertain. The germline V and J ends were trimmed by 2 bases and 8 bases, with 9 bases remaining between them. This CDR3 is built from 12 residues. Here the CDR3 reads CASSLYIGGYTF. CDR3 nucleotides: TGTGCCAGCAGTTTATATATCGGGGGCTACACCTTC.

This clone was counted between two and nine times. V gene TRBV2 combines with J gene TRBJ1-2; D is possibly TRBD1 (6 bases). The length of the CDR3 is 14 residues. Per germline, CDR1 SNHLY and CDR2 FYNNEI. Trimming removed 6 bases at V and 1 base at J, with 12 bases between. The CDR3 bases are TGTGCCAGCAGCTCCCAGGGGAATAACTATGGCTACACCTTC. Amino acids: CASSSQGNNYGYTF.

This clone has more than one count but fewer than ten. The chain carries TRBV2 and TRBJ1-3; D is unclear. V was pared by 5 bases and J by 8 bases, with 10 bases between. Germline V gene lookup returns CDR1 SNHLY and CDR2 FYNNEI. The CDR3 covers 12 residues. CDR3 coding DNA: TGTGCCAGCAGTACAAACGAGGACACCATATATTTT. Translation: CASSTNEDTIYF.

The chain has TRBV5-5 and TRBJ1-1; D may be TRBD1 (5 bases). Germline CDR1 SGHKS, CDR2 YYEKEE (reference sequence). Deletions cut 0 bases from V and 5 bases from J, with 11 bases between. The CDR3 has 14 residues. In nucleotides, the CDR3 is TGTGCCAGCAGCTTGGCTCCAGGGTGGACTGAAGCTTTCTTT. Protein: CASSLAPGWTEAFF.

The CDR3 loop reads CAWRTKLAVSYNEQFF. The CDR3 nucleotides are TGTGCCTGGAGGACCAAACTAGCGGTCTCCTACAATGAGCAGTTCTTC. The genes are TRBV30 and TRBJ2-1; the match to TRBD2 covers 8 bases. Germline CDR1 reads GTSNPN; CDR2 reads SVGIG (reference sequence). The CDR3 covers 16 residues. V lost 3 bases and J lost 0; bases outside the gene matches: 7.

The chain combines TRBV27 with TRBJ1-3; D gene unclear. The CDR3 contains 13 residues. The germline V gene has CDR1 MNHEY and CDR2 SMNVEV (reference sequence). CDR3 amino acids: CARQPQDGNTIYF. The DNA for the CDR3 is TGTGCTAGGCAGCCTCAAGATGGAAACACCATATATTTT.